A few counts support the clone carrying this T cell receptor beta chain. The data were obtained in a study of shared clonotypes between healthy human individuals. Assay: immunoSEQ multiplex PCR; the TCRdb copy retains only in-frame clones and omits some. The sample carries about 2,500,000 clones, roughly nine tenths recorded once. The CDR3 loop spans 11 amino acids. Germline assignment: CDR1 GTSNPN and CDR2 SVGIG (reference sequence). V was pared by 1 base and J by 13 bases, with 13 bases between. None of the donors, who were healthy HIV-negative adults, had recently had acute infections or vaccinations.

This sequence originates from a man aged 18 to 30 in good health. Source material: naive CD4+ T cells sorted from blood. The subset denotes: CD45RA+ positively selected. The chain combines TRBV30 with TRBJ1-2; TRBD1 might be the D (5 bases). The CDR3 sequence is CAWSGARDATF. The CDR3 DNA reads TGTGCCTGGAGTGGGGCCAGGGATGCCACCTTC. Together with reference TRBV30 and TRBJ1-2, the CDR3 gives the full variable domain: SQTIHQWPATLVQPVGSPLSLECTVEGTSNPNLYWYRQAAGRGLQLLFYSVGIGQISSEVPQNLSASRPQDRQFILSSKKLLLSDSGFYLCAWSGARDATFGSGTRLTVV.